Given below is one T cell receptor (beta chain) in context. This sample was included in a study of CD4+ T cells in melanoma. Assay used: immunoSEQ multiplex PCR; TCRdb lists only in-frame clones, some missing. The sample includes about 50,000 clones, about 88% of them seen just once. This TCR came from a human donor with melanoma. Sequencing input: peripheral blood.

The CDR3 nucleotides read TGTGCCAGCAGTCCCCAACTTAGGAATTCACCCCTCCACTTT. Residues: CASSPQLRNSPLHF. The V gene is TRBV27, the J gene TRBJ1-6, with D unclear. This CDR3 is 14 amino acids long. Germline V gives CDR1 MNHEY, CDR2 SMNVEV (reference sequence). V lost 5 bases to trimming and J lost 7 bases, with 12 bases between them.